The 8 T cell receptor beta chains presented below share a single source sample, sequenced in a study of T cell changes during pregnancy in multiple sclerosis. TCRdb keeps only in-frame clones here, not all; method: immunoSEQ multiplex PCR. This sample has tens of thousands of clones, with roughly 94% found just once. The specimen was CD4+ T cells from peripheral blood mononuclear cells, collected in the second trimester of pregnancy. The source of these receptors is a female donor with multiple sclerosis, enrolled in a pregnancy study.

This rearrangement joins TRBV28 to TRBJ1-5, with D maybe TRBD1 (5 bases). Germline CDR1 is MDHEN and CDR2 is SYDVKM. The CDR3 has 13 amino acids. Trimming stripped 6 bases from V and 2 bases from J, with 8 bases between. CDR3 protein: CASRSGGNQPQHF. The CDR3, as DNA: TGTGCCAGCAGGTCGGGGGGCAATCAGCCCCAGCATTTT.

The CDR3 sequence: CASRQGDQPQHF. The CDR3 DNA reads as TGTGCCAGCCGACAGGGGGATCAGCCCCAGCATTTT. The V and J genes are TRBV9 and TRBJ1-5, with 9 bases fitting TRBD1. Germline lookup yields CDR1 SGDLS and CDR2 YYNGEE. J lost 5 bases, V lost 7 bases, and 1 base had no gene match. This CDR3 contains 12 residues.

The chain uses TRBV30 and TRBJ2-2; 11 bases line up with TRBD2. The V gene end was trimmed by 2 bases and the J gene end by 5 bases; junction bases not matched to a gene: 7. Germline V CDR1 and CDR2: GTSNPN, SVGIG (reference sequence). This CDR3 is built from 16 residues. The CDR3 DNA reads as TGTGCCTGGAGTCCTCGGACTAGCGGGTATACCGGGGAGCTGTTTTTT. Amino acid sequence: CAWSPRTSGYTGELFF.

The CDR3 sequence is CASSVDGTGGIDEQFF. The CDR3 nucleotides are TGTGCCAGCAGCGTAGACGGGACGGGGGGAATCGATGAGCAGTTCTTC. The chain employs TRBV9 and TRBJ2-1, with 7 bases aligning to TRBD2. The CDR3 has 16 residues. V gave up 0 bases and J gave up 8 bases; unmatched junction bases: 11. CDR1 and CDR2 from the germline V gene are SGDLS and YYNGEE.

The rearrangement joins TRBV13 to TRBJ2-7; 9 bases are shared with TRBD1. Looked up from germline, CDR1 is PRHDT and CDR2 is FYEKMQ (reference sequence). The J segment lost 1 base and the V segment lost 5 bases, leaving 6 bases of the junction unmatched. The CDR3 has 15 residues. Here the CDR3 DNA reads TGTGCCAGCAGCCCACGGACAGGGGAATCCTACGAGCAGTACTTC. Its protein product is CASSPRTGESYEQYF.

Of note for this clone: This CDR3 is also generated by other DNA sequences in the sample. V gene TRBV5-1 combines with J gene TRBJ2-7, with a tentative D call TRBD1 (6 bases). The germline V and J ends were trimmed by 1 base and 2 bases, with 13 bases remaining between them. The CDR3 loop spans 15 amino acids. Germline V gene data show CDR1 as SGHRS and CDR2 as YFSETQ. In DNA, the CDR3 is TGCGCCAGCAGCTTGAGTCAGGGGATTCCCTACGAGCAGTACTTC. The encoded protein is CASSLSQGIPYEQYF.

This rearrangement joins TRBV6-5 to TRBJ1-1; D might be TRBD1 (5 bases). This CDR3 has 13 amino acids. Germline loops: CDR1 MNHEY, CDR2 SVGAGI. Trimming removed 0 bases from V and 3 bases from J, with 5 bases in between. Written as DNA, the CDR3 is TGTGCCAGCAGTTACTCCAGGGACACTGAAGCTTTCTTT. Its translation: CASSYSRDTEAFF.

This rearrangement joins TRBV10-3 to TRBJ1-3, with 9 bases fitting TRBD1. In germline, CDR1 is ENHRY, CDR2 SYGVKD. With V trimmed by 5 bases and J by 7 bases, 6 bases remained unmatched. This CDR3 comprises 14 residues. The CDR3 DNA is TGTGCCATCAGTCGGGACAGGGAGGCGAACACCATATATTTT. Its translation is CAISRDREANTIYF.